This T cell receptor beta chain was obtained from a study of control samples from healthy donors and cancer patients. The CDR3 covers 14 residues. The germline CDR1 and CDR2 sequences are LNHDA and SQIVND (reference sequence). Trimming stripped 5 bases from V and 14 bases from J, with 21 bases between. Data came from immunoSEQ multiplex PCR; TCRdb stores just in-frame clones and leaves some out. The data show 150,000 to 200,000 clones, with about 90% seen just once and around 12% held by the top ten. This chain joins TRBV19 and TRBJ1-4; D ambiguous. The sequenced sample was blood. This clonotype was obtained from a man aged 25 to 40 in good health. The CDR3 nucleotides read TGTGCCAGTAGTGAGACCGCTTTGGGTAAATGGCTGTTTTTT. It specifies CASSETALGKWLFF.